One and the same sample provided the 18 T cell receptor beta chains below, sequenced in a study of shared clonotypes between healthy human individuals. TCRdb's table, derived via immunoSEQ multiplex PCR, lists solely in-frame clones and lacks some. The repertoire includes 450,000 to 500,000 clones, 81% of them detected once, and about 12% sits in the top ten. The material sequenced was PBMCs. These receptors were obtained from a woman in her 40s in good health. Some clones in this sample may be carry-over from other donors' samples.

This clone was picked up a small number of times. The chain joins TRBV2 to TRBJ2-2; no reliable D call. Trimming took off 4 bases at V and 3 bases at J, with 12 bases between the two ends. Looked up from germline, CDR1 is SNHLY and CDR2 is FYNNEI. The CDR3 sequence is 15 residues long. CDR3 sequence: CASSAMGSDTGELFF. CDR3 nucleotides: TGTGCCAGCAGTGCTATGGGGTCCGACACCGGGGAGCTGTTTTTT. The full variable domain, its missing parts supplied by reference TRBV2 and TRBJ2-2, is EPEVTQTPSHQVTQMGQEVILRCVPISNHLYFYWYRQILGQKVEFLVSFYNNEISEKSEIFDDQFSVERPDGSNFTLKIRSTKLEDSAMYFCASSAMGSDTGELFFGEGSRLTVL.

The chain employs TRBV30 and TRBJ2-3; D is perhaps TRBD1 (6 bases). The CDR3 spans 15 residues. Trimming pared 3 bases from V and 2 bases from J, leaving 15 bases between. Germline values: CDR1 GTSNPN, CDR2 SVGIG (reference sequence). CDR3 sequence reads: CAWRDTGKNTDTQYF. CDR3 nucleotide sequence: TGTGCCTGGAGAGACACAGGGAAAAACACAGATACGCAGTATTTT.

The chain couples TRBV9 to TRBJ2-6; D may be TRBD2 (6 bases). Germline V gene sequence: CDR1 SGDLS, CDR2 YYNGEE. Trimming stripped 3 bases from V and 5 bases from J, with 18 bases between. The CDR3 spans 17 residues. The CDR3 spells CASSAERAGRRANVLTF. CDR3 in DNA: TGTGCCAGCAGCGCCGAGAGGGCGGGGCGCCGGGCCAACGTCCTGACTTTC.

The chain is built from TRBV27 and TRBJ2-1; a possible D gene is TRBD2 (5 bases). Germline V gene data show CDR1 as MNHEY and CDR2 as SMNVEV (reference sequence). Trimming left V 1 base short and J 8 bases short, with 12 bases between. This CDR3 contains 14 residues. The CDR3 region has the DNA TGTGCCAGCAGTTTATTGGTTAGGCGGGATGAGCAGTTCTTC. Amino acid sequence: CASSLLVRRDEQFF.

The chain combines TRBV5-6 with TRBJ2-5, with D perhaps TRBD2 (6 bases). CDR1 and CDR2 from the germline V gene are SGHDT and YYEEEE. V was cut by 1 base and J by 2 bases, with 12 bases left in between. The CDR3 is 15 amino acids. The CDR3 region has the DNA TGTGCCAGCAGCTTGCCAACGGGAGCACAAGAGACCCAGTACTTC. Residues: CASSLPTGAQETQYF.

As to this clone: A far larger clone is off by one base, so a read error is likely. This sample includes further DNA sequences coding for the same CDR3. CDR3 amino acids: CSVRTAYEQYF. CDR3 DNA: TGCAGTGTTAGGACAGCCTACGAGCAGTACTTC. The V call is TRBV20-1, the J call TRBJ2-7; D is possibly TRBD1 (6 bases). This CDR3 is built from 11 residues. V lost 7 bases and J lost 2, with 9 bases in between. From germline, CDR1 is DFQATT and CDR2 SNEGSKA (reference sequence).

This clone was observed once. In DNA, the CDR3 is TGTGCCAGTAGCCCAACCTCTGGAAACACCATATATTTT. Translated: CASSPTSGNTIYF. The chain links TRBV19 to TRBJ1-3; D is unresolved. The germline V gene encodes CDR1 LNHDA and CDR2 SQIVND (reference sequence). The CDR3 has 13 residues. The V and J ends lost 6 bases and 0 bases respectively, with 6 bases between them.

The chain employs TRBV15 and TRBJ1-1, with 9 bases identical to TRBD1. The CDR3 loop spans 16 amino acids. V lost 4 bases to trimming and J lost 4 bases; unmatched junction nucleotides: 10. Germline CDR1 reads LNHNV; CDR2 reads YYDKDF (reference sequence). The CDR3 DNA sequence: TGTGCCACCAGCACCCGGACAGGGGAGGTGGCCACTGAAGCTTTCTTT. It yields the protein CATSTRTGEVATEAFF. Complete variable domain (other parts from reference TRBV15 and TRBJ1-1): DAMVIQNPRYQVTQFGKPVTLSCSQTLNHNVMYWYQQKSSQAPKLLFHYYDKDFNNEADTPDNFQSRRPNTSFCFLDIRSPGLGDTAMYLCATSTRTGEVATEAFFGQGTRLTVV.

This clone was detected ten times or more. J is TRBJ2-7 and V is TRBV14; D may be TRBD1 (5 bases). Germline V gene lookup returns CDR1 SGHDN and CDR2 FVKESK. V was trimmed by 1 base and J by 6 bases, leaving 10 bases between them. This CDR3 has 13 residues. The CDR3 protein is CASSQAGSSEQYF. CDR3 nucleotide sequence: TGTGCCAGCAGCCAAGCAGGGTCCAGCGAGCAGTACTTC.

V is TRBV7-6 and J is TRBJ1-1, with D perhaps TRBD1 (5 bases). Germline V gene data show CDR1 as SGHVS and CDR2 as FNYEAQ. The CDR3 consists of 13 residues. V lost 3 bases and J 7 bases, leaving 12 bases between the germline ends. CDR3 loop: CASSFVGGGEAFF. The CDR3 nucleotides are TGTGCCAGCAGCTTCGTTGGGGGAGGTGAAGCTTTCTTT.

DNA for the CDR3: TGCGCCAGCAGCCAAGATTGGGGGAGCGGGGACAATGAGCAGTTCTTC. It yields the protein CASSQDWGSGDNEQFF. The chain joins TRBV4-1 to TRBJ2-1, with 7 positions matching TRBD2. The CDR3 covers 16 residues. Losses at the gene ends were 0 bases for V and 5 bases for J; bases not matched to a gene: 7. The V gene's germline CDR1 is MGHRA and CDR2 YSYEKL.

The chain couples TRBV4-2 to TRBJ2-5; TRBD2 matches at 8 bases. The germline CDR1 and CDR2 sequences are LGHNA and YNFKEQ. V lost 1 base, J lost 4 bases, and 11 bases stayed unmatched. The length of the CDR3 is 17 residues. The CDR3: CASSQGSGGRSGETQYF. The CDR3 region has the DNA TGTGCCAGCAGCCAAGGAAGTGGCGGGAGGAGTGGAGAGACCCAGTACTTC.

The chain combines TRBV6-1 with TRBJ1-1; D is undetermined. Per germline, CDR1 MNHNS and CDR2 SASEGT. V lost 6 bases and J lost 6, with 17 bases in between. The CDR3 sequence is 14 residues long. The CDR3 loop reads CASRKDGWSSEAFF. CDR3 nucleotide sequence: TGTGCCAGCAGGAAAGATGGATGGTCGTCTGAAGCTTTCTTT.

The gene calls are TRBV4-1 and TRBJ2-3; TRBD2 aligns across 13 bases. Unmatched junction bases numbered 12, after V lost 0 bases and J lost 3 bases. CDR3 size: 20 residues. The germline V gene has CDR1 MGHRA and CDR2 YSYEKL. The CDR3 nucleotides are TGCGCCAGCAGCCAAGATGCCACTAGCGGGAGGGCCCGGGAGACAGATACGCAGTATTTT. Its protein is CASSQDATSGRARETDTQYF.

Concerning this clone: The likely explanation is a read error, given a far larger clone one base away. The identical CDR3 is also encoded by other nucleotide sequences in the sample. V and J are TRBV11-1 and TRBJ1-1, with 7 bases fitting TRBD1. Germline CDR1 and CDR2: SGHAT and FQDESV (reference sequence). V shed 5 bases, J shed 1 base, and the junction held 4 bases outside the gene matches. The CDR3 length is 14 residues. The DNA of the CDR3 is TGTGCCAGCAGCGCGGACAGGACGAACACTGAAGCTTTCTTT. Amino acids: CASSADRTNTEAFF.

This clone was recorded a few times. This likely reflects a read error, since a far larger clone is one base away. The identical CDR3 is also encoded by other nucleotide sequences in the sample. The J gene is TRBJ2-5, the V gene TRBV30, with D maybe TRBD2 (6 bases). With 2 bases removed from V and 2 bases from J, the gap between germline ends came to 15 bases. The CDR3 sequence is 15 residues long. CDR1 GTSNPN and CDR2 SVGIG come from the germline V gene (reference sequence). The CDR3 sequence is CAWSPGRGLQETQYF. Here the CDR3 DNA reads TGTGCCTGGAGTCCCGGGCGGGGACTGCAAGAGACCCAGTACTTC.

The chain carries TRBV7-2 and TRBJ2-3; either TRBD1 or TRBD2 may fit D (5 bases each). Germline assignment: CDR1 SGHTA and CDR2 FQGNSA. The CDR3 is made up of 15 amino acids. V lost 3 bases to trimming and J lost 0 bases, with 10 bases between them. The CDR3 spells CASSFRGVSTDTQYF. CDR3 nucleotides: TGTGCCAGCAGCTTCAGAGGGGTGAGCACAGATACGCAGTATTTT.

This sequence joins TRBV5-6 and TRBJ1-1; a possible D gene is TRBD1 (5 bases). V dropped 3 bases and J dropped 1 base, with 10 bases sitting between them. This CDR3 region has 14 residues. From germline, CDR1 is SGHDT and CDR2 YYEEEE. CDR3 coding DNA: TGTGCCAGCAGCTCGGGACGGTCGAACACTGAAGCTTTCTTT. Translated: CASSSGRSNTEAFF. Drawing the rest from reference TRBV5-6 and TRBJ1-1, the complete variable domain is DAGVTQSPTHLIKTRGQQVTLRCSPKSGHDTVSWYQQALGQGPQFIFQYYEEEERQRGNFPDRFSGHQFPNYSSELNVNALLLGDSALYLCASSSGRSNTEAFFGQGTRLTVV.